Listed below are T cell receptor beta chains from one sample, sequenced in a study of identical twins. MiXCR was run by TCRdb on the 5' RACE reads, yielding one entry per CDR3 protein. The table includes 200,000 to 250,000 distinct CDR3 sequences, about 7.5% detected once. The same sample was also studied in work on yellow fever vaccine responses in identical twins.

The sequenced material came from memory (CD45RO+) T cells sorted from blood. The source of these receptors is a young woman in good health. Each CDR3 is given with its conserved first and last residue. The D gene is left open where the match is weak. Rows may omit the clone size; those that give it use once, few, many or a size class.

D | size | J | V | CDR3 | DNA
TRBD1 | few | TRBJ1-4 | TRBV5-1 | CASSITTGTGGEKLFF | TGCGCCAGCAGCATTACAACCGGGACAGGCGGTGAAAAACTGTTTTTT
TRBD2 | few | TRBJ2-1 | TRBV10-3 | CAISESGGRGSYNEQFF | TGTGCCATCAGTGAGTCGGGCGGGAGGGGCTCCTACAATGAGCAGTTCTTC
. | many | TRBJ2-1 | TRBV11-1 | CASSLRRDSNNEQFF | TGTGCCAGCAGCTTGAGGAGGGACTCGAACAATGAGCAGTTCTTC
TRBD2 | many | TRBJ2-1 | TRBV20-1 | CSARVVGRDYNEQFF | TGCAGTGCTAGAGTCGTCGGGAGGGACTACAATGAGCAGTTCTTC
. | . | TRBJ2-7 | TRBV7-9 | CASSLEQPQQYF | TGTGCCAGCAGCTTGGAACAGCCCCAGCAGTACTTC
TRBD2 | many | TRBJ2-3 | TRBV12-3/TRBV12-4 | CASSLDSSTSGSTDTQYF | TGTGCCAGCAGTTTAGATAGTTCGACTAGCGGGTCGACAGATACGCAGTATTTT
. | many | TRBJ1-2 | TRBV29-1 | CSVGVSSGRNRANYGYTF | TGCAGCGTTGGAGTTTCCTCGGGACGGAATCGAGCTAACTATGGCTACACCTTC
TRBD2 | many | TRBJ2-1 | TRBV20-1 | CSPELAGYEQFF | TGCAGTCCAGAGCTAGCGGGGTATGAGCAGTTCTTC
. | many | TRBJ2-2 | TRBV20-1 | CSARDLGAHAGELFF | TGCAGTGCTAGAGATCTGGGGGCGCACGCCGGGGAGCTGTTTTTT
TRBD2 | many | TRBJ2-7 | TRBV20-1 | CSGFSGRPYEQYF | TGCAGTGGGTTTAGCGGGAGACCCTACGAGCAGTACTTC
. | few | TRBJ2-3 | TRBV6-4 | CASSREIETDTQYF | TGTGCCAGCAGCCGGGAGATTGAAACAGATACGCAGTATTTT
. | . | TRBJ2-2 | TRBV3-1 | CASSQGWGGPGELFF | TGTGCCAGCAGCCAAGGGTGGGGAGGTCCCGGGGAGCTGTTTTTT
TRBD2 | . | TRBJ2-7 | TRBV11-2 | CASSGTSARPHTPFEQYF | TGTGCCAGCAGTGGGACTAGCGCCCGACCCCACACCCCCTTCGAGCAGTACTTC
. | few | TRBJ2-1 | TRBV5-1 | CASSLGADYNEQFF | TGCGCCAGCAGCTTGGGGGCGGACTACAATGAGCAGTTCTTC
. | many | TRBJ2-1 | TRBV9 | CASSVATGQHNEQFF | TGTGCCAGCAGCGTAGCTACCGGACAGCACAATGAGCAGTTCTTC
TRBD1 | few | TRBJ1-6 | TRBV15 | CATSRARTGRDSPLHF | TGTGCCACCAGCAGAGCAAGGACAGGGCGGGACTCACCCCTCCACTTT
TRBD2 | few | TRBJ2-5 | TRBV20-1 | CSASGGGSVETQYF | TGCAGTGCTAGCGGGGGGGGTTCAGTTGAGACCCAGTACTTC
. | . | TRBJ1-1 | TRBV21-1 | CASSNLQGLRTEAFF | TGTGCCAGCAGCAACTTACAAGGCTTGAGGACTGAAGCTTTCTTT
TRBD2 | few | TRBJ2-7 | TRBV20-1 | CSATQSAGTMLQYF | TGCAGTGCTACCCAAAGCGCGGGGACTATGTTGCAGTACTTC
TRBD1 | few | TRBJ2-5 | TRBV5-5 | CASSFSGQLGSETQYF | TGTGCCAGCAGCTTCTCGGGACAGTTGGGTTCAGAGACCCAGTACTTC
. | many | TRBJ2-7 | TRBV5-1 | CASSLGEGAQYF | TGCGCCAGCAGCTTGGGCGAGGGTGCGCAGTACTTC
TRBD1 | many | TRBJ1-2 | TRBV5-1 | CASRPNPGGDGYTF | TGCGCCAGCAGGCCTAACCCAGGGGGCGATGGCTACACCTTC